This is a list of T cell receptor beta chains from one sample in a study of neoadjuvant nivolumab and ipilimumab in lung cancer. Clones were sequenced by immunoSEQ multiplex PCR, and TCRdb holds only the in-frame ones, with some missing. The sample carries 15,000 to 20,000 clones, 79% recorded once. The specimen comprised tumor tissue, sampled after neoadjuvant nivolumab, alone or with ipilimumab, at or shortly before surgery. Every receptor here comes from an adult with non-small cell lung cancer. The CDR3 runs from the conserved cysteine through the conserved F or W. D genes are given only for firm matches. Expanded clones are given a class, and other clones once, few, many or no size at all.

D gene	V gene	J gene	clone size	CDR3 length	CDR3 protein	CDR3 DNA
-	TRBV27	TRBJ1-4	-	14	CASRSTGSNEKLFF	TGTGCCAGCAGGTCGACAGGATCTAATGAAAAACTGTTTTTT
-	TRBV7-2	TRBJ2-6	-	14	CASSLLVGANVLTF	TGTGCCAGCAGCTTACTTGTGGGGGCCAACGTCCTGACTTTC
-	TRBV7-2	TRBJ1-2	-	12	CASSSVPYGYTF	TGTGCCAGCAGCTCGGTCCCCTATGGCTACACCTTC
-	TRBV7-3	TRBJ2-1	-	15	CASSSSAGLYNEQFF	TGTGCCAGCAGCTCCTCGGCTGGGCTTTACAATGAGCAGTTCTTC
-	TRBV11-2	TRBJ2-6	-	17	CASSPQGISTGANVLTF	TGTGCCAGCAGCCCACAGGGTATCTCTACCGGGGCCAACGTCCTGACTTTC
TRBD1	TRBV5-6	TRBJ1-2	-	14	CASSLGTGGNGYTF	TGTGCCAGCAGCTTGGGGACAGGGGGCAATGGCTACACCTTC
TRBD2	TRBV7-2	TRBJ2-7	-	13	CASSPPGGYEQYF	TGTGCCAGCAGCCCCCCGGGGGGGTACGAGCAGTACTTC
-	TRBV11-2	TRBJ2-5	-	13	CASSLRGLETQYF	TGTGCCAGCAGCTTGAGAGGGTTAGAGACCCAGTACTTC
-	TRBV7-9	TRBJ2-1	-	16	CASSPRVHTQGNEQFF	TGTGCCAGCAGCCCCCGCGTGCACACACAGGGCAATGAGCAGTTCTTC
TRBD1	TRBV7-8	TRBJ2-7	medium-sized	14	CASSPDGTGNEQYF	TGTGCCAGCAGCCCCGACGGGACAGGGAACGAGCAGTACTTC
TRBD1	TRBV5-1	TRBJ1-2	-	13	CASTSQGLYGYTF	TGCGCCAGCACTTCACAGGGGCTCTATGGCTACACCTTC
-	TRBV5-4	TRBJ2-2	-	15	CASSSMRGSTGELFF	TGTGCCAGCAGCTCGATGAGGGGGAGCACCGGGGAGCTGTTTTTT
-	TRBV5-1	TRBJ1-1	-	14	CASSATVSGTEAFF	TGCGCCAGCAGCGCGACAGTAAGTGGCACTGAAGCTTTCTTT
-	TRBV5-4	TRBJ1-2	-	14	CASRDWGAGYGYTF	TGTGCCAGCAGAGACTGGGGCGCCGGCTATGGCTACACCTTC
-	TRBV7-2	TRBJ2-5	few	15	CASSLETGSGETQYF	TGTGCCAGCAGCTTAGAGACAGGGAGCGGGGAGACCCAGTACTTC
-	TRBV6-4	TRBJ2-2	once	14	CASSVQGSTGELFF	TGTGCCAGCAGTGTGCAGGGGAGCACCGGGGAGCTGTTTTTT
TRBD1	TRBV5-1	TRBJ1-1	-	11	CASISGTVPFF	TGCGCCAGCATCTCCGGGACAGTTCCTTTCTTT
TRBD1	TRBV6-5	TRBJ2-7	-	13	CASSYSTGYEQYF	TGTGCCAGCAGTTACTCGACAGGGTACGAGCAGTACTTC
TRBD1	TRBV9	TRBJ2-5	-	16	CASSFRVDRGQETQYF	TGTGCCAGCAGCTTTAGAGTGGACAGGGGGCAAGAGACCCAGTACTTC
-	TRBV30	TRBJ1-2	once	14	CAWTRTGLGYGYTF	TGTGCCTGGACCAGGACGGGTCTCGGCTATGGCTACACCTTC
-	TRBV6-1	TRBJ2-7	few	15	CASSPGQTRGYEQYF	TGTGCCAGCAGCCCCGGACAGACGCGGGGATACGAGCAGTACTTC
-	TRBV5-1	TRBJ2-2	-	15	CASSLGGEYTGELFF	TGCGCCAGCAGCTTGGGAGGAGAGTACACCGGGGAGCTGTTTTTT
-	TRBV27	TRBJ1-5	-	17	CASSLSGGAPRNQPQHF	TGTGCCAGCAGTTTGTCAGGAGGAGCCCCCCGCAATCAGCCCCAGCATTTT
-	TRBV6-6	TRBJ2-3	-	12	CASRADTDTQYF	TGTGCCAGCAGGGCCGACACAGATACGCAGTATTTT
-	TRBV7-9	TRBJ2-7	-	11	CASSRDNEQYF	TGTGCCAGCAGCCGGGACAACGAGCAGTACTTC
-	TRBV2	TRBJ2-4	-	12	CAKELAKNIQYF	TGTGCCAAAGAGCTAGCCAAAAACATTCAGTACTTC
-	TRBV4-1	TRBJ1-1	-	14	CASSQVQDGTEAFF	TGCGCCAGCAGCCAAGTACAGGATGGCACTGAAGCTTTCTTT
-	TRBV5-1	TRBJ1-2	few	11	CASSSDFGYTF	TGCGCCAGCAGCTCCGACTTCGGCTACACCTTC
-	TRBV30	TRBJ1-6	-	15	CAWSDRTGGNSPLHF	TGTGCCTGGAGTGATCGAACAGGCGGGAATTCACCCCTCCACTTT
-	TRBV18	TRBJ2-2	-	15	CASSPPLPNTGELFF	TGTGCCAGCTCACCACCGTTACCGAACACCGGGGAGCTGTTTTTT
-	TRBV25-1	TRBJ2-7	once	14	CASSPWGDSNEQYF	TGTGCCAGCAGTCCCTGGGGGGACAGTAACGAGCAGTACTTC
-	TRBV5-4	TRBJ1-2	-	16	CASSLAGSRGFNGYTF	TGTGCCAGCAGCTTGGCAGGGTCTCGAGGCTTCAATGGCTACACCTTC
TRBD1	TRBV9	TRBJ2-7	-	15	CASSAETGAPYEQYF	TGTGCCAGCAGTGCAGAGACAGGGGCCCCCTACGAGCAGTACTTC
TRBD1	TRBV7-8	TRBJ1-1	-	15	CASSPWTGTNTEAFF	TGTGCCAGCAGCCCATGGACAGGGACGAACACTGAAGCTTTCTTT
-	TRBV10-2	TRBJ1-5	once	15	CASKNSGTPNQPQHF	TGCGCCAGCAAGAACTCCGGGACACCCAATCAGCCCCAGCATTTT
-	TRBV11-2	TRBJ1-1	-	10	CASSRTEAFF	TGTGCCAGCAGCCGCACTGAAGCTTTCTTT
TRBD1	TRBV11-3	TRBJ2-7	-	14	CASSLADRVDEQYF	TGTGCCAGCAGCTTAGCGGACAGGGTCGACGAGCAGTACTTC
-	TRBV30	TRBJ1-5	-	15	CAWSEIGVYNQPQHF	TGTGCCTGGAGCGAAATTGGGGTTTACAATCAGCCCCAGCATTTT
-	TRBV7-9	TRBJ1-4	-	16	CASSLGQSTTNEKLFF	TGTGCCAGCAGCTTAGGGCAGTCTACGACTAATGAAAAACTGTTTTTT
-	TRBV11-2	TRBJ1-4	-	15	CASSLGAGANEKLFF	TGTGCCAGCAGCTTAGGGGCCGGGGCTAATGAAAAACTGTTTTTT
-	TRBV6-5	TRBJ2-4	-	12	CASSYALAIPHF	TGTGCCAGCAGTTACGCCCTGGCCATCCCGCACTTC
-	TRBV7-2	TRBJ1-5	-	13	CASSLDRYQPQHF	TGTGCCAGCAGCTTAGACCGGTATCAGCCCCAGCATTTT
-	TRBV10-3	TRBJ2-2	-	15	CAIRAVGTIAGELFF	TGTGCCATCAGGGCTGTTGGGACAATTGCCGGGGAGCTGTTTTTT
TRBD1	TRBV5-1	TRBJ1-3	-	17	CASSLGTGQSSGNTIYF	TGCGCCAGCAGCTTGGGCACGGGACAGAGCTCTGGAAACACCATATATTTT
-	TRBV19	TRBJ1-1	-	15	CASSIGGPRNTEAFF	TGTGCCAGTAGTATTGGCGGACCGAGGAACACTGAAGCTTTCTTT
-	TRBV6-6	TRBJ2-7	once	16	CASSYSRHQSTYEQYF	TGTGCCAGCAGTTACTCCCGACACCAGAGTACCTACGAGCAGTACTTC
TRBD1	TRBV2	TRBJ1-4	once	13	CASSRQGGEKLFF	TGTGCCAGCAGTAGACAGGGAGGTGAAAAACTGTTTTTT
-	TRBV7-2	TRBJ1-2	-	13	CASSSFNYYGYTF	TGTGCCAGCAGCTCCTTTAACTACTATGGCTACACCTTC
-	TRBV5-4	TRBJ1-4	few	16	CASSRDGGATNEKLFF	TGTGCCAGCAGCCGGGACGGGGGCGCGACTAATGAAAAACTGTTTTTT
TRBD1	TRBV15	TRBJ1-5	-	15	CATSTRTGLNQPQHF	TGTGCCACCAGCACAAGGACAGGTCTAAATCAGCCCCAGCATTTT
-	TRBV4-1	TRBJ2-4	-	14	CASTPTGGKNIQYF	TGCGCCAGCACCCCGACAGGAGGCAAAAACATTCAGTACTTC
-	TRBV5-4	TRBJ1-4	few	15	CASSSWGERHEKLFF	TGTGCCAGCAGCTCATGGGGCGAGCGTCACGAAAAACTGTTTTTT
-	TRBV11-2	TRBJ2-7	-	12	CASKTDNYEQYF	TGTGCCAGCAAGACCGACAACTACGAGCAGTACTTC
TRBD2	TRBV7-9	TRBJ2-5	-	16	CASSLGRGDWQETQYF	TGTGCCAGCAGCTTAGGTCGGGGGGACTGGCAAGAGACCCAGTACTTC
-	TRBV18	TRBJ1-4	-	13	CASSPGTNEKLFF	TGTGCCAGCTCACCAGGGACTAATGAAAAACTGTTTTTT
-	TRBV6-5	TRBJ2-4	-	13	CASSPTGLNIQYF	TGTGCCAGCAGTCCCACAGGGCTAAACATTCAGTACTTC
-	TRBV30	TRBJ1-4	few	11	CAWSALEELFF	TGTGCCTGGAGTGCACTGGAAGAACTGTTTTTT
TRBD1	TRBV11-2	TRBJ2-1	-	15	CASSQTGTGVSEQFF	TGTGCCAGCAGTCAAACCGGGACAGGGGTGAGTGAGCAGTTCTTC